Presented here are 11 T cell receptor beta chains from one specimen sequenced in a study of shared T cell receptors in the human thymus. Profiled with immunoSEQ multiplex PCR; TCRdb holds only in-frame clones, not every one. The sample carries approximately 730,000 clones, 70% to 90% recorded once. Separately, the same data were catalogued under a study of human thymus T cells.

Sequenced input: thymocytes. The receptors were gathered from a girl under two years old with a congenital heart defect.

The chain uses TRBV14 and TRBJ2-1; 13 bases line up with TRBD2. This CDR3 spans 15 amino acids. Unmatched junction bases numbered 1, after V lost 3 bases and J lost 5 bases. CDR1 is SGHDN, CDR2 FVKESK, per germline. DNA of the CDR3: TGTGCCAGCAGCCAGGGGACTAGCGGGGACAATGAGCAGTTCTTC. It encodes CASSQGTSGDNEQFF.

The V gene is TRBV6-5, the J gene TRBJ1-5; possibly TRBD1 for D (6 bases). The CDR3 is 15 amino acids. The germline CDR1 and CDR2 sequences are MNHEY and SVGAGI. V gave up 6 bases and J gave up 0 bases, with 12 bases separating them. In DNA, the CDR3 is TGTGCCAGCAGACACAGGGAGTATAGCAATCAGCCCCAGCATTTT. It encodes CASRHREYSNQPQHF.

The chain has TRBV5-1 and TRBJ1-3, with D perhaps matching TRBD1 (6 bases). The CDR3 extends over 18 amino acids. The germline V and J ends were trimmed by 1 base and 0 bases, with 17 bases remaining between them. Germline CDR1 and CDR2: SGHRS and YFSETQ. The CDR3 DNA reads TGCGCCAGCAGCTTGAGTACTCACGGGGACAACTCTGGAAACACCATATATTTT. It yields the protein CASSLSTHGDNSGNTIYF.

The gene calls are TRBV18 and TRBJ1-4, with a possible D match to TRBD1 (5 bases). CDR3 size: 17 residues. Trimming stripped 3 bases from V and 1 base from J, with 15 bases between. Germline assignment: CDR1 KGHSH and CDR2 LQKENI. The CDR3 spells CASSPYGPQGTNEKLFF. In nucleotides, the CDR3 is TGTGCCAGCTCACCTTACGGGCCCCAGGGAACTAATGAAAAACTGTTTTTT.

A word on this clone: The junction differs from germline at one of its ends, possibly a read error. J is TRBJ2-3 and V is TRBV19; D ambiguous. Germline CDR1 LNHDA, CDR2 SQIVND (reference sequence). This CDR3 comprises 12 residues. The CDR3 protein is CASCIGTDTQYF. The CDR3, as DNA: TGTGCCAGTTGTATCGGCACAGATACGCAGTATTTT.

This clone was seen once. The gene calls are TRBV2 and TRBJ1-2, with D unclear. V gave up 4 bases and J gave up 10 bases, with 10 bases separating them. The CDR3 runs to 11 residues. CDR1 is SNHLY and CDR2 is FYNNEI in the germline V gene. The CDR3 DNA follows: TGTGCCAGCAGTGTAGTTCGGGACTACACCTTC. It codes for CASSVVRDYTF. Filled out from reference TRBV2 and TRBJ1-2, the complete variable domain reads EPEVTQTPSHQVTQMGQEVILRCVPISNHLYFYWYRQILGQKVEFLVSFYNNEISEKSEIFDDQFSVERPDGSNFTLKIRSTKLEDSAMYFCASSVVRDYTFGSGTRLTVV.

The genes are TRBV5-6 and TRBJ1-5; TRBD1 might be the D (5 bases). This CDR3 region has 17 residues. Looked up from germline, CDR1 is SGHDT and CDR2 is YYEEEE. The V and J ends lost 1 base and 0 bases respectively, with 14 bases between them. In DNA, the CDR3 is TGTGCCAGCAGCTTGCGCTTAGACAGTTTTAGCAATCAGCCCCAGCATTTT. It encodes CASSLRLDSFSNQPQHF.

The J gene is TRBJ2-7, the V gene TRBV28, with a possible D match to TRBD1 (6 bases). Germline V gene sequence: CDR1 MDHEN, CDR2 SYDVKM. The CDR3 consists of 13 residues. Trimming took 7 bases from V and 2 from J, leaving 12 bases between them. This CDR3 is CASTSGTPYEQYF. CDR3 nucleotides: TGTGCCAGCACATCCGGGACACCCTACGAGCAGTACTTC.

The rearrangement links TRBV7-8 to TRBJ2-7; 8 bases line up with TRBD1. J lost 4 bases, V lost 1 base, and 3 bases had no gene match. This CDR3 spans 14 amino acids. The germline V gene encodes CDR1 SGHVS and CDR2 FQNEAQ. The CDR3 sequence is CASSLVDRVYEQYF. The DNA for the CDR3 is TGTGCCAGCAGCTTAGTGGACAGGGTGTACGAGCAGTACTTC.

This chain joins TRBV7-6 and TRBJ1-2; 10 bases line up with TRBD1. In germline, CDR1 is SGHVS, CDR2 FNYEAQ. The ends lost 5 bases at V and 2 bases at J; junction bases unmatched: 8. This CDR3 spans 16 amino acids. In DNA, the CDR3 is TGTGCCAGCAGCCCAGGGGACAGGGGCCCCAACTATGGCTACACCTTC. This encodes CASSPGDRGPNYGYTF.

The J gene is TRBJ1-1, the V gene TRBV29-1; 10 positions match TRBD1. This CDR3 has 14 residues. In germline, CDR1 is SQVTM, CDR2 ANQGSEA. V trimming: 6 bases; J trimming: 5 bases; junction bases outside the gene matches: 9. CDR3 region: CSVERDRGGTEAFF. The CDR3 DNA sequence: TGCAGCGTAGAGAGGGACAGGGGTGGTACTGAAGCTTTCTTT. Full variable domain (missing parts from reference TRBV29-1 and TRBJ1-1): SAVISQKPSRDICQRGTSLTIQCQVDSQVTMMFWYRQQPGQSLTLIATANQGSEATYESGFVIDKFPISRPNLTFSTLTVSNMSPEDSSIYLCSVERDRGGTEAFFGQGTRLTVV.